The clone carrying this TCR beta chain was counted at least ten times. This record comes from a study of identical twins. The length of the CDR3 is 14 residues. Germline values: CDR1 SGHVS, CDR2 FNYEAQ. With 5 bases removed from V and 1 base from J, the gap between germline ends came to 11 bases. TCRdb fed the 5' RACE reads into MiXCR, producing one record per CDR3 protein. Of around 250,000 distinct CDR3 sequences listed, 6.5% are singletons. These data are also associated with another study on T cells expressing NK-cell markers.

Sequenced: CD8+ T cells sorted from blood. The chain is built from TRBV7-6 and TRBJ1-1; weak D call: TRBD1 (6 bases). The sequence was collected from a young woman in good health. Written as DNA, the CDR3 is TGTGCCAGCAGCCTGGGACACCCGAACACTGAAGCTTTCTTT. Translation: CASSLGHPNTEAFF.